This TCR beta chain was recovered during a study of shared clonotypes between healthy human individuals. The data were produced by immunoSEQ multiplex PCR, yet TCRdb's version contains in-frame clones alone and is incomplete. The table includes about 980,000 clones, 60% to 85% detected once. V was clipped by 4 bases and J by 0 bases; unmatched bases: 2. The CDR3 is made up of 16 amino acids. Germline loops: CDR1 SQVTM, CDR2 ANQGSEA. The rearrangement joins TRBV29-1 to TRBJ2-5; 16 nucleotides line up with TRBD2. The TCR was taken from a young man in good health. Input material: memory CD4+ T cells sorted from blood. The subset denotes: CD45RA-negative fraction. CDR3 nucleotide sequence: TGCAGCGTTGCCGGGACTAGCGGGGGGGACCAAGAGACCCAGTACTTC. This codes for CSVAGTSGGDQETQYF.